The source of this TCR beta chain is a study of T-cell reconstitution after alpha-beta-depleted transplantation in children. The CDR3 length is 16 residues. The trim removed 3 bases at V and 4 bases at J, leaving 11 bases unmatched. Germline CDR1 SGHRS, CDR2 YFSETQ. Preparation of the TCRbeta library used unique molecular identifiers. Via MiXCR, TCRdb re-called the PCR reads, giving one row per CDR3 protein. The sample contains 77,000 or so distinct CDR3 sequences, 15% to 20% of which appear only once. The source is a male patient aged 2 to 9 who had a stem cell transplant for acute lymphoblastic leukemia, so the T cells may come from the graft donor. The chain employs TRBV5-1 and TRBJ1-2; 8 nucleotides agree with TRBD1. This specimen was PBMCs, mostly from graft donor cells, taken 360 days after TCRalphabeta/CD19-depleted stem cell transplant. CDR3 sequence reads: CASSSLVGDRGYGYTF. In DNA form, the CDR3 reads TGCGCCAGCAGCTCCCTAGTAGGCGACAGGGGCTATGGCTACACCTTC. Based on the CDR3 plus reference TRBV5-1 and TRBJ1-2, the full variable domain is KAGVTQTPRYLIKTRGQQVTLSCSPISGHRSVSWYQQTPGQGLQFLFEYFSETQRNKGNFPGRFSGRQFSNSRSEMNVSTLELGDSALYLCASSSLVGDRGYGYTFGSGTRLTVV.